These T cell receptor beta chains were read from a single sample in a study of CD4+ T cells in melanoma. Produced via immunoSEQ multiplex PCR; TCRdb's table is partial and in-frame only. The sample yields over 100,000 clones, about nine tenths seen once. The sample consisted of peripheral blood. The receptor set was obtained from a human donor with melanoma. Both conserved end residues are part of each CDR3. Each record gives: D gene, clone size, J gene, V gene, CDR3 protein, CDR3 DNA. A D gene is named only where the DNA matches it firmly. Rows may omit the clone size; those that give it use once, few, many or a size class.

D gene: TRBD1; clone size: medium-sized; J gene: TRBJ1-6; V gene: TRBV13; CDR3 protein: CASSVTGGVSPLHF; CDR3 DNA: TGTGCCAGCAGCGTGACAGGGGGGGTGTCACCCCTCCACTTT
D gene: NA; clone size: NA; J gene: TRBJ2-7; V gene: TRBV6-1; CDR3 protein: CASSESLPYEQYF; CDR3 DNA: TGTGCCAGCAGTGAAAGCTTACCCTACGAGCAGTACTTC
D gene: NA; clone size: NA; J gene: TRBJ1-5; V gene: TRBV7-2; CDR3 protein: CASSQDGSRGDQPQHF; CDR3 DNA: TGTGCCAGCAGCCAAGACGGGAGCCGGGGGGATCAGCCCCAGCATTTT
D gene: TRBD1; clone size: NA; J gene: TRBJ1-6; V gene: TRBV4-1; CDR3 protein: CASSPLGANRGKNSPLHF; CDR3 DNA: TGCGCCAGCAGCCCGTTGGGGGCGAACAGGGGTAAAAATTCACCCCTCCACTTT
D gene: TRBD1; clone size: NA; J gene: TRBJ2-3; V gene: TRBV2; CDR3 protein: CASKDRVDTQYF; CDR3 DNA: TGTGCCAGCAAAGACAGGGTTGATACGCAGTATTTT
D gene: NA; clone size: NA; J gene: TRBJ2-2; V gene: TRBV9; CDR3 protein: CASSVVSLNTGELFF; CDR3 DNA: TGTGCCAGCAGCGTAGTCAGCCTTAACACCGGGGAGCTGTTTTTT
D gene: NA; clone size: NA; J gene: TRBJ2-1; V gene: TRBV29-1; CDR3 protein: CSGLVNEQFF; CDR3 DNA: TGCAGCGGACTAGTTAATGAGCAGTTCTTC
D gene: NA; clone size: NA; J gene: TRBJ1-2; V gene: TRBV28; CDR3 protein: CASSSQDSYGYTF; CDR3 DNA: TGTGCCAGCAGTTCCCAGGACAGCTATGGCTACACCTTC
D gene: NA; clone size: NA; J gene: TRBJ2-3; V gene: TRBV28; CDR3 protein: CASSLEDTQYF; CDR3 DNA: TGTGCCAGCAGTTTAGAAGATACGCAGTATTTT
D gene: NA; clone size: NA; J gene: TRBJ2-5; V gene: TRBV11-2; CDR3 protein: CASSLDRETQYF; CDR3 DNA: TGTGCCAGCAGCTTAGATAGAGAGACCCAGTACTTC
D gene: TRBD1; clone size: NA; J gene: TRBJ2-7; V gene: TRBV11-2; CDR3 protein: CASSLGGTATYEQYF; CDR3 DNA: TGTGCCAGCAGCTTAGGGGGGACAGCGACCTACGAGCAGTACTTC
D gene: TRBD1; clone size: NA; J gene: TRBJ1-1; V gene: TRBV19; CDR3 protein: CASSITGGGTEAFF; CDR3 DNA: TGTGCCAGTAGTATAACAGGGGGCGGCACTGAAGCTTTCTTT
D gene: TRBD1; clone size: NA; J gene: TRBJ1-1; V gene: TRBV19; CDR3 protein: CASSTGQRIKSEAFF; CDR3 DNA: TGTGCCAGTAGTACGGGACAGCGTATAAAGAGCGAAGCTTTCTTT
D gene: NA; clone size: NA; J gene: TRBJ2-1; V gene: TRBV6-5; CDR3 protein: CASSPLRGYNEQFF; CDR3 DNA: TGTGCCAGCAGTCCCCTGCGGGGCTACAATGAGCAGTTCTTC
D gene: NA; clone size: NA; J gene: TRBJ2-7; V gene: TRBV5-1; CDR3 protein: CASSLGVLSGTHYEQYF; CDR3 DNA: TGCGCCAGCAGCTTGGGGGTACTGAGCGGGACACACTACGAGCAGTACTTC
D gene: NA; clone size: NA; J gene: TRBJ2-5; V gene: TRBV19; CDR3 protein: CASSTGETQYF; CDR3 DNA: TGTGCCAGTAGTACCGGGGAGACCCAGTACTTC
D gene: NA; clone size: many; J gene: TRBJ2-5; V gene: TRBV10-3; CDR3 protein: CAISAPQGGIETQYF; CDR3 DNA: TGTGCCATCAGTGCACCACAGGGAGGAATAGAGACCCAGTACTTC
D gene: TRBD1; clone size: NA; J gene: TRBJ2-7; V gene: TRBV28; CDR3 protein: CASSLWGQGDSYEQYF; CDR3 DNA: TGTGCCAGCAGTTTATGGGGACAGGGGGACTCCTACGAGCAGTACTTC
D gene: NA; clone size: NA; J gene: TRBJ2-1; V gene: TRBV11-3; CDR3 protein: CASSLGQTEQFF; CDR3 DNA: TGTGCCAGCAGCTTAGGGCAGACGGAGCAGTTCTTC
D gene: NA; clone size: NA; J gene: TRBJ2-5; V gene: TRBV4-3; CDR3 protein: CASSQSRATEETQYF; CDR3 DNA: TGCGCCAGCAGCCAGTCCCGGGCGACTGAAGAGACCCAGTACTTC
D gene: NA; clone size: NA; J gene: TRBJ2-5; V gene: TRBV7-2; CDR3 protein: CASRALVQETQYF; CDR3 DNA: TGTGCCAGCAGAGCTCTGGTCCAAGAGACCCAGTACTTC
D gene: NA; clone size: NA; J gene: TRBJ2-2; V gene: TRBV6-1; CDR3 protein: CASSERLARVGELFF; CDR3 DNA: TGTGCCAGCAGTGAGAGGCTAGCGAGGGTCGGGGAGCTGTTTTTT
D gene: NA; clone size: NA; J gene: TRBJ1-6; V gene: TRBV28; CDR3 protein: CASSFLDHPNSPLHF; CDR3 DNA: TGTGCCAGCAGTTTTCTCGACCACCCAAATTCACCCCTCCACTTT
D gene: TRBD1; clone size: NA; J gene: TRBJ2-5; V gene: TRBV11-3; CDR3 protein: CASSLGRQGQETQYF; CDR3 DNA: TGTGCCAGCAGCTTAGGACGACAGGGACAAGAGACCCAGTACTTC
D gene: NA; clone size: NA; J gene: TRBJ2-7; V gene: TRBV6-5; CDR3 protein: CASSPSGRFGQYF; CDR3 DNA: TGTGCCAGCAGCCCTTCAGGGAGGTTTGGGCAGTACTTC
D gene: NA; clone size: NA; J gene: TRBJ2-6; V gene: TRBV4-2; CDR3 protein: CASSQDFGYTGANVLTF; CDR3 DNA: TGTGCCAGCAGCCAAGATTTTGGGTATACGGGGGCCAACGTCCTGACTTTC
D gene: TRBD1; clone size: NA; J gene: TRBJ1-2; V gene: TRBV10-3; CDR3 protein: CAISESGTGQVANYGYTF; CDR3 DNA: TGTGCCATCAGTGAGTCCGGGACAGGGCAGGTGGCTAACTATGGCTACACCTTC
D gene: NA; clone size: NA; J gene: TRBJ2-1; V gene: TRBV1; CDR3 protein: CTSSQDRGFYNEQFF; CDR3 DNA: TGCACCAGCAGCCAAGACAGGGGGTTCTACAATGAGCAGTTCTTC
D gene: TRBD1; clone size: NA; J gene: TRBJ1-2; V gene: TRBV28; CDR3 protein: CASSPGQGLLAYGYTF; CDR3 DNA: TGTGCCAGCAGTCCCGGACAGGGACTGCTGGCCTATGGCTACACCTTC
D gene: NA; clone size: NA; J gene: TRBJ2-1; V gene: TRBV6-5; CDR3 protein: CATHRRVANEQFF; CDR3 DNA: TGTGCCACCCATCGTCGGGTTGCCAATGAGCAGTTCTTC
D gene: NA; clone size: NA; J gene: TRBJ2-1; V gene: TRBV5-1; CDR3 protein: CASSLGDGYNEQFF; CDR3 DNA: TGCGCCAGCAGCTTAGGGGACGGGTACAATGAGCAGTTCTTC
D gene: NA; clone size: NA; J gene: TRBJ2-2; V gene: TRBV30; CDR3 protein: CAWSVMVAGELFF; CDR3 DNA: TGTGCCTGGAGTGTAATGGTTGCCGGGGAGCTGTTTTTT
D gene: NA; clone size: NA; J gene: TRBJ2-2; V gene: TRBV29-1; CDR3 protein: CSVVRGNTGELFF; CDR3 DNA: TGCAGCGTTGTGCGGGGGAACACCGGGGAGCTGTTTTTT
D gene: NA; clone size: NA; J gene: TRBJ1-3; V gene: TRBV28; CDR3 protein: CASSSGRSGANTIYF; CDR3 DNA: TGTGCCAGCAGCTCCGGGAGGAGCGGTGCAAACACCATATATTTT
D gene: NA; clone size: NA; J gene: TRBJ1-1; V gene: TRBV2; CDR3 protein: CASSLAVGVNTEAFF; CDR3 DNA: TGTGCCAGCAGTCTGGCTGTGGGGGTGAACACTGAAGCTTTCTTT
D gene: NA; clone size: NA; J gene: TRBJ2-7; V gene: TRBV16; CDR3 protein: CASSQSGQSYEQYF; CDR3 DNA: TGTGCCAGCAGCCAATCGGGGCAATCCTACGAGCAGTACTTC
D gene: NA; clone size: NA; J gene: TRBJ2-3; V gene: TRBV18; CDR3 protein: CASSPAGATDTQYF; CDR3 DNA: TGTGCCAGCTCACCAGCGGGGGCAACAGATACGCAGTATTTT
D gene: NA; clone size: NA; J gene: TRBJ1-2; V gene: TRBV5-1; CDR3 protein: CASSLHGDGYTF; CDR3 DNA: TGCGCCAGCAGCTTGCACGGAGATGGCTACACCTTC
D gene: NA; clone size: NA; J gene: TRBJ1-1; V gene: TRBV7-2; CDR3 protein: CASSRLTETEAFF; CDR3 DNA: TGTGCCAGCAGCCGACTCACGGAAACTGAAGCTTTCTTT
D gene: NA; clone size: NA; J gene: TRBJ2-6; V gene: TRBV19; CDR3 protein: CASSIARSGANVLTF; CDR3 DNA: TGTGCCAGTAGTATAGCCCGCTCTGGGGCCAACGTCCTGACTTTC
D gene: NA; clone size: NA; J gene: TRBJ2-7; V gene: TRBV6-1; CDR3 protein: CASSESQGQPYEQYF; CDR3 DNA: TGTGCCAGCAGTGAATCGCAAGGGCAGCCCTACGAGCAGTACTTC
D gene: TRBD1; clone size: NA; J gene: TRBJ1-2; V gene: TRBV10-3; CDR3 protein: CAIKGQGAGGGYTF; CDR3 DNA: TGTGCCATCAAGGGACAGGGGGCAGGTGGGGGCTACACCTTC
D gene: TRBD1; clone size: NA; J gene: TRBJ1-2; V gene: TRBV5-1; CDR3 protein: CASRARTGVYGYTF; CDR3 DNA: TGCGCCAGCCGCGCGCGGACAGGGGTCTATGGCTACACCTTC
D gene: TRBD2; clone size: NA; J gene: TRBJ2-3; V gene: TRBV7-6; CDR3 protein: CASSPWTSGTDTQYF; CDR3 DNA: TGTGCCAGCAGCCCTTGGACTAGCGGAACAGATACGCAGTATTTT
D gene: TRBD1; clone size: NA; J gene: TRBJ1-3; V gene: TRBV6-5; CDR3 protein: CASSYDRASGNTIYF; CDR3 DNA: TGTGCCAGCAGTTACGACAGGGCGAGTGGAAACACCATATATTTT
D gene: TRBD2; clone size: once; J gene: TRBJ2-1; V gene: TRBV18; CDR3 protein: CASSPTGGTYNEQFF; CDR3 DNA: TGTGCCAGCTCACCAACCGGGGGGACCTACAATGAGCAGTTCTTC
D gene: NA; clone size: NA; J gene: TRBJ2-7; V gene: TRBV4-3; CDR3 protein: CASSQDLSGYEQYF; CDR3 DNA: TGCGCCAGCAGCCAAGATCTCTCCGGCTACGAGCAGTACTTC
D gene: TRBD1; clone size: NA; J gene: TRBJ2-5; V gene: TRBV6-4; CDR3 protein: CASSEFVRDRGHETQYF; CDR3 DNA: TGTGCCAGCAGTGAGTTCGTTAGGGACAGGGGCCATGAGACCCAGTACTTC
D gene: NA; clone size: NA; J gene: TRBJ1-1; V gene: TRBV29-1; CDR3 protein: CSVEDTQGTEAFF; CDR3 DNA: TGCAGCGTTGAAGATACGCAGGGCACTGAAGCTTTCTTT
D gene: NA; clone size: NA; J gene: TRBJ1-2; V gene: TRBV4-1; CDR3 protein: CASSQGGAVTTF; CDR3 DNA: TGCGCCAGCAGCCAGGGGGGGGCGGTGACCACCTTC